The entry below gives a single T cell receptor (beta chain) sequence along with its context. Here immunoSEQ multiplex PCR was the method, and the copy in TCRdb shows in-frame clones only, minus some. This sample yields approximately 99,000 clones, of which over 85% are seen a single time; 3.1% belongs to the top ten. This record comes from a study of T cell responses to AZD1222 COVID-19 vaccine. Trimming removed 0 bases at V and 0 bases at J, with 8 bases between. Germline CDR1 is KGHSH and CDR2 is LQKENI. CDR3 length: 15 amino acids. The TCR sequence derives from an adult in good health. V and J are TRBV18 and TRBJ1-1; possibly TRBD1 for D (5 bases). Sequenced material: peripheral blood, taken on day 0 of MenACWY control vaccination. CDR3 in amino acids: CASSPPAGLNTEAFF. DNA of the CDR3: TGTGCCAGCTCACCACCCGCAGGGTTGAACACTGAAGCTTTCTTT.